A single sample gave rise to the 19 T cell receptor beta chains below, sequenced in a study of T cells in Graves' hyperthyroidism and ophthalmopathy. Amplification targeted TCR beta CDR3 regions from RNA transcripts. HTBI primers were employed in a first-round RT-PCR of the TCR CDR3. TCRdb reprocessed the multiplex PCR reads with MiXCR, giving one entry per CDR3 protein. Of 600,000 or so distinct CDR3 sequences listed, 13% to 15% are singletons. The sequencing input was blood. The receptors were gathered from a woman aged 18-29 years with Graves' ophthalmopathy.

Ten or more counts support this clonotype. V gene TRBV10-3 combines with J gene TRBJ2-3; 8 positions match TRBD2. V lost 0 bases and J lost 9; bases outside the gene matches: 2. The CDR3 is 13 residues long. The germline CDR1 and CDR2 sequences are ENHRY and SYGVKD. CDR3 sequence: CAISESGLATQYF. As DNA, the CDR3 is TGTGCCATCAGTGAGTCCGGACTAGCAACGCAGTATTTT.

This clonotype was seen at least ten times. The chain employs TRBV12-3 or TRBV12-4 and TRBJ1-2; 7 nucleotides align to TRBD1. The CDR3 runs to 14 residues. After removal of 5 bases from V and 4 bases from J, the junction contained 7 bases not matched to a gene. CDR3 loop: CASSAPGTAYGYTF. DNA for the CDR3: TGTGCCAGCAGTGCCCCAGGGACAGCCTATGGCTACACCTTC.

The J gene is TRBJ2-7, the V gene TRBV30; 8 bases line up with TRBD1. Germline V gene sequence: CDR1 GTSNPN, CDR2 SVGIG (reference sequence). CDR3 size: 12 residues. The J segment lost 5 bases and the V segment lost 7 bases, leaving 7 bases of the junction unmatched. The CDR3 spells CASQDREDEQYF. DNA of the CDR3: TGTGCCTCCCAGGACAGGGAAGACGAGCAGTACTTC.

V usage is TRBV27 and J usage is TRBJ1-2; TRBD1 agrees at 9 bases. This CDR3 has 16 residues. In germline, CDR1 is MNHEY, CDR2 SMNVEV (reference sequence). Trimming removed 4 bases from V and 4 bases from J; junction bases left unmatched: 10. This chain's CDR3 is CASSWTQQGASYGYTF. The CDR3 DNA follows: TGTGCCAGCAGTTGGACCCAACAGGGGGCGAGCTATGGCTACACCTTC.

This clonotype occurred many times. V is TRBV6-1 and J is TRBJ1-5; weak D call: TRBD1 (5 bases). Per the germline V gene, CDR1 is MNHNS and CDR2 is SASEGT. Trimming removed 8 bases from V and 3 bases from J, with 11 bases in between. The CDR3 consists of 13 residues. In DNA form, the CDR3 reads TGTGCCAGCGGCGCAGGGCTCAATCAGCCCCAGCATTTT. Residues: CASGAGLNQPQHF.

CDR3 bases: TGTGCCAGCAGTGAGGCCGAAGGCAGGGCCAATCAGCCCCAGCATTTT. It specifies CASSEAEGRANQPQHF. The chain has TRBV25-1 and TRBJ1-5; a weak D match, TRBD1 (5 bases). The CDR3 extends over 16 amino acids. In germline, CDR1 is MGHDK, CDR2 SYGVNS. V was trimmed by 3 bases and J by 3 bases, leaving 15 bases between them.

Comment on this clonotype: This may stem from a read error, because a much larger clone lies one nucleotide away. The CDR3: CASSPQVTYEQYF. The DNA of the CDR3 is TGTGCCAGCTCACCCCAGGTAACCTACGAGCAGTACTTC. The gene calls are TRBV18 and TRBJ2-7; D unclear. This CDR3 comprises 13 residues. V gave up 3 bases and J gave up 2 bases, with 8 bases separating them. CDR1 and CDR2 from the germline V gene are KGHSH and LQKENI.

CDR3 amino acids: CASTLTPFLRTDTQYF. CDR3 DNA sequence: TGTGCCAGCACCCTGACACCCTTCCTTCGCACAGATACGCAGTATTTT. This chain uses TRBV6-2 or TRBV6-3 with TRBJ2-3; D not certain. This CDR3 spans 16 amino acids. V lost 7 bases, J lost 1 base, and 18 bases lay in between. Germline CDR1 MNHEY, CDR2 SVGEGT.

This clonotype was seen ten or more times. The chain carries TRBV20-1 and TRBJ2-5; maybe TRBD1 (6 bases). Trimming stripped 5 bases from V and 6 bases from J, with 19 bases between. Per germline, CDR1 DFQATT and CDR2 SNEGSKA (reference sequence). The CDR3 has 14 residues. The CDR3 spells CSALGARQEQTQYF. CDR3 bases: TGCAGTGCTCTAGGGGCCAGACAGGAGCAGACCCAGTACTTC.

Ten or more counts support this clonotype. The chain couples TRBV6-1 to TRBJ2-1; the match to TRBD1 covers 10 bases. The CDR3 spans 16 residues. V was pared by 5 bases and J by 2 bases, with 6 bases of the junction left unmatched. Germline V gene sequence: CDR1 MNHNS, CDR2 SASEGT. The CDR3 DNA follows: TGTGCCAGCAGTTCCCTAGGGACAGGGGCCTACAATGAGCAGTTCTTC. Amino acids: CASSSLGTGAYNEQFF.

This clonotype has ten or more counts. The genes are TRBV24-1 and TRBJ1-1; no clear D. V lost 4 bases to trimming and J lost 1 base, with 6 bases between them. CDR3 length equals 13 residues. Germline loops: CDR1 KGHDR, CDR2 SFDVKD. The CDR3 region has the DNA TGTGCCACCAGTGACCAGAAGAACACTGAAGCTTTCTTT. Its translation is CATSDQKNTEAFF.

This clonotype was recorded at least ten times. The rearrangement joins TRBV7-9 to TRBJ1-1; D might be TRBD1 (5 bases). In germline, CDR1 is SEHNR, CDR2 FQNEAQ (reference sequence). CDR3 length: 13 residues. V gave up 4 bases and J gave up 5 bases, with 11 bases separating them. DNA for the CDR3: TGTGCCAGCAGCTCGGACCACAGGACTGAAGCTTTCTTT. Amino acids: CASSSDHRTEAFF.

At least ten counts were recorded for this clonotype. CDR3 nucleotide sequence: TGTGCCAGCAGCTTAAAGGACCCGGGACTAGCAGTCGAGCAGTACTTC. Its protein product is CASSLKDPGLAVEQYF. The chain recombines TRBV7-2 with TRBJ2-7, with 9 bases lining up with TRBD2. The trim removed 2 bases at V and 6 bases at J, leaving 11 bases unmatched. The CDR3 spans 16 residues. Per germline, CDR1 SGHTA and CDR2 FQGNSA. Filled out from reference TRBV7-2 and TRBJ2-7, the complete variable domain reads GAGVSQSPSNKVTEKGKDVELRCDPISGHTALYWYRQSLGQGLEFLIYFQGNSAPDKSGLPSDRFSAERTGGSVSTLTIQRTQQEDSAVYLCASSLKDPGLAVEQYFGPGTRLTVT.

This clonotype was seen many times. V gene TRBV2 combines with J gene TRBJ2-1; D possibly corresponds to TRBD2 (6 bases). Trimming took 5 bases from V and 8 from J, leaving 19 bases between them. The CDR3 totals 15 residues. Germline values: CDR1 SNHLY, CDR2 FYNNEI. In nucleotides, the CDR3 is TGTGCCAGCAGTCGACGGGGCAGGGAGGCGGATGAGCAGTTCTTC. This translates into CASSRRGREADEQFF.

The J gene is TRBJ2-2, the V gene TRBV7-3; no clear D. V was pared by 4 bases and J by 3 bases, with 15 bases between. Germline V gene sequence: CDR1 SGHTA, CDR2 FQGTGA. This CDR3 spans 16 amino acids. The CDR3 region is CASSYLATGYTGELFF. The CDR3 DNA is TGTGCCAGCAGCTACCTCGCTACTGGATACACCGGGGAGCTGTTTTTT.

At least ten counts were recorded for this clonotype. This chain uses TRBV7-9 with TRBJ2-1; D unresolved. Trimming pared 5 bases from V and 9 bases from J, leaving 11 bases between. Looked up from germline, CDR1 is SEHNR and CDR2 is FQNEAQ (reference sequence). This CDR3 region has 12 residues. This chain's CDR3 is CASSLTLVEQFF. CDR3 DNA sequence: TGTGCCAGCAGCCTAACTCTGGTTGAGCAGTTCTTC.

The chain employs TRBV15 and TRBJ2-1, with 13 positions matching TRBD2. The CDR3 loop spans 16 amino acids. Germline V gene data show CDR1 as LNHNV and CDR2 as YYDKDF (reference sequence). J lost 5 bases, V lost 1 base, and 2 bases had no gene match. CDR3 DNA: TGTGCCACCAGCAGAGGGACTAGCGGGGGACACAATGAGCAGTTCTTC. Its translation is CATSRGTSGGHNEQFF.

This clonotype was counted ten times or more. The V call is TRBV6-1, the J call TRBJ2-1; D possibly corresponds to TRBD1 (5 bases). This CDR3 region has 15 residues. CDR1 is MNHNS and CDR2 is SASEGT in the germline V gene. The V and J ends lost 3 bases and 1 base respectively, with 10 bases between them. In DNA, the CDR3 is TGTGCCAGCAGTGAGTCAGGGAATTCCTACAATGAGCAGTTCTTC. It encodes CASSESGNSYNEQFF.

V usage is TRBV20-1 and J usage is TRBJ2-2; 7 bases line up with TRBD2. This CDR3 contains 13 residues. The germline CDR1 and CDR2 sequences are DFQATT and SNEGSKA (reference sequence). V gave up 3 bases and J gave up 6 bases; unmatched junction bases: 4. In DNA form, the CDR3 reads TGCAGTGCTAGTGCGGCGGGAGCCGGGGAGCTGTTTTTT. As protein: CSASAAGAGELFF.